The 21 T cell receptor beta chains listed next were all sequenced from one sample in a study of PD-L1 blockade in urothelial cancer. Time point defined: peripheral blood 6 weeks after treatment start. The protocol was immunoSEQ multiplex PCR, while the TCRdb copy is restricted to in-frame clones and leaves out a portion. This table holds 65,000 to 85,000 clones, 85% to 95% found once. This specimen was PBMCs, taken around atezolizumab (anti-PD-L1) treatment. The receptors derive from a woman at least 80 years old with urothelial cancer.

Here the CDR3 reads CASSSDWASYEQYF. The DNA of the CDR3 is TGTGCCAGCAGCTCGGACTGGGCATCCTACGAGCAGTACTTC. The chain uses TRBV7-2 and TRBJ2-7; D is perhaps TRBD2 (5 bases). Germline CDR1 is SGHTA and CDR2 is FQGNSA. This CDR3 is built from 14 residues. V was shortened by 4 bases and J by 1 base, with 11 bases between the two germline ends. Combining the CDR3 with reference TRBV7-2 and TRBJ2-7 gives the whole variable domain GAGVSQSPSNKVTEKGKDVELRCDPISGHTALYWYRQSLGQGLEFLIYFQGNSAPDKSGLPSDRFSAERTGGSVSTLTIQRTQQEDSAVYLCASSSDWASYEQYFGPGTRLTVT.

This chain's CDR3 is CASSVAQGITDTQYF. The CDR3 region has the DNA TGTGCCAGCAGCGTAGCACAGGGGATCACAGATACGCAGTATTTT. This chain links TRBV9 with TRBJ2-3, with 7 bases matching TRBD1. CDR1 and CDR2 (germline): SGDLS, YYNGEE. The J segment lost 2 bases and the V segment lost 0 bases, leaving 3 bases of the junction unmatched. The CDR3 has 15 amino acids.

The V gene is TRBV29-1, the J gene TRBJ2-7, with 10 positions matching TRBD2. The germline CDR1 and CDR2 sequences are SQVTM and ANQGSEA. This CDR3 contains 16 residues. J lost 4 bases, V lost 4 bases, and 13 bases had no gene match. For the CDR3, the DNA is TGCAGCGTTGCCCCGGGGGGAGCGGGAGGGAAGTACGAGCAGTACTTC. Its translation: CSVAPGGAGGKYEQYF.

As DNA, the CDR3 is TGCGCCAGCAGCCGGGAGGGACAGGGGTTTGGCACTGAAGCTTTCTTT. As protein: CASSREGQGFGTEAFF. The J gene is TRBJ1-1, the V gene TRBV5-1; TRBD1 matches at 10 bases. From germline, CDR1 is SGHRS and CDR2 YFSETQ. The CDR3 extends over 16 amino acids. The trim removed 4 bases at V and 4 bases at J, leaving 10 bases unmatched.

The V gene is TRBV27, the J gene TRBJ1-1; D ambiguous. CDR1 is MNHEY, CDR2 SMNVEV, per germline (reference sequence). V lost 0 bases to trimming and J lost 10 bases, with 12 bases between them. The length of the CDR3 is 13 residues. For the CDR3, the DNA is TGTGCCAGCAGTTTATCTGGGCCCGAGGGAGCTTTCTTT. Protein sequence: CASSLSGPEGAFF.

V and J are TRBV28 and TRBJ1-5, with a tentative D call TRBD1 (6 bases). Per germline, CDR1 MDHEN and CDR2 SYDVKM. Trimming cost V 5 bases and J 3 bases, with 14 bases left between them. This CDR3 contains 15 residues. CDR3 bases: TGTGCCAGCAGTCCCGCGACAGGTCTCAATCAGCCCCAGCATTTT. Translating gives CASSPATGLNQPQHF. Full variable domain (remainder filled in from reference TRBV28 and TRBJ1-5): DVKVTQSSRYLVKRTGEKVFLECVQDMDHENMFWYRQDPGLGLRLIYFSYDVKMKEKGDIPEGYSVSREKKERFSLILESASTNQTSMYLCASSPATGLNQPQHFGDGTRLSIL.

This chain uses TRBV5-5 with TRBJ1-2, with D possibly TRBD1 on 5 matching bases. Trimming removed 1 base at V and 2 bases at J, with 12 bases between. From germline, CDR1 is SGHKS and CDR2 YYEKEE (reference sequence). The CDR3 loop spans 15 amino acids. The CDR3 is CASSLQRTQNYGYTF. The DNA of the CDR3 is TGTGCCAGCAGCTTGCAAAGGACACAGAACTATGGCTACACCTTC.

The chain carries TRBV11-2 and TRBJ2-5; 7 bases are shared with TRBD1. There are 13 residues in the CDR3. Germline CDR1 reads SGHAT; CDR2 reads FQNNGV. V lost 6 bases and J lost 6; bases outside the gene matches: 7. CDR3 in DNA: TGTGCCAGCAGACAGGGGACATCGAAGACCCAGTACTTC. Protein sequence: CASRQGTSKTQYF.

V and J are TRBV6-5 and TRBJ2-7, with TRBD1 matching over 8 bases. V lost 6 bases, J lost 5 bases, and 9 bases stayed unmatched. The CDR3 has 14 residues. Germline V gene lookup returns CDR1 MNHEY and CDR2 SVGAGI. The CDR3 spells CASRNDRGGNEQYF. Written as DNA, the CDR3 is TGTGCCAGCAGGAATGACAGGGGAGGCAACGAGCAGTACTTC.

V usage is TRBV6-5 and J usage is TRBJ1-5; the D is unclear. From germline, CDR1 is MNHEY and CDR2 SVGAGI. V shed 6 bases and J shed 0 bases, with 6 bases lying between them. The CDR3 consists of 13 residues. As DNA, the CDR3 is TGTGCCAGCAGGTCTTATAGCAATCAGCCCCAGCATTTT. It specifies CASRSYSNQPQHF.

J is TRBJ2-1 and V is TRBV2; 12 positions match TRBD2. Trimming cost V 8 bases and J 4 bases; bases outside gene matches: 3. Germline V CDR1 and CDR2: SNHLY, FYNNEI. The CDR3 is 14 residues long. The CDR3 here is CASPTSGGYNEQFF. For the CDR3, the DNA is TGTGCCAGCCCTACTAGCGGGGGGTACAATGAGCAGTTCTTC. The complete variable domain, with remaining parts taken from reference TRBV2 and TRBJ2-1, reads EPEVTQTPSHQVTQMGQEVILRCVPISNHLYFYWYRQILGQKVEFLVSFYNNEISEKSEIFDDQFSVERPDGSNFTLKIRSTKLEDSAMYFCASPTSGGYNEQFFGPGTRLTVL.

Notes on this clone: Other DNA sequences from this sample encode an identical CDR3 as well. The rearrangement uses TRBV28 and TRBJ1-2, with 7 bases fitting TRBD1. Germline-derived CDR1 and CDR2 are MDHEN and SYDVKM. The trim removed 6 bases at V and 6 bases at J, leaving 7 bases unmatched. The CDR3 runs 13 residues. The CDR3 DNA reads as TGTGCCAGCAGACCTACAGGGGTGGATGGCTACACCTTC. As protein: CASRPTGVDGYTF.

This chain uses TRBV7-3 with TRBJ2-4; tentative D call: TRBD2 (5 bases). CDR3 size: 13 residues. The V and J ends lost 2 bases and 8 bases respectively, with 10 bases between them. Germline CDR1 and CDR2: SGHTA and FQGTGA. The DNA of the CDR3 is TGTGCCAGCAGCTTACGCGAGAGGGACATTCAGTACTTC. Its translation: CASSLRERDIQYF.

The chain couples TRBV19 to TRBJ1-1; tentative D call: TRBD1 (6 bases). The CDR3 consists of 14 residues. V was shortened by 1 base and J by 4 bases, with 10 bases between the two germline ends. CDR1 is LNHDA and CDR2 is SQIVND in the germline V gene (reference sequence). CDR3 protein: CASSIGTAGTEAFF. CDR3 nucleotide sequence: TGTGCCAGTAGTATAGGGACAGCAGGCACTGAAGCTTTCTTT.

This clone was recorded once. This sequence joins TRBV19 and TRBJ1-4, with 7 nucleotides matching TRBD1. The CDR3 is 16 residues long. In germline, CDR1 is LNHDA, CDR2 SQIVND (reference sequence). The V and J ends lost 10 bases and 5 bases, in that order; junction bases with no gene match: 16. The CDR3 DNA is TGTGCCACCACTAAGAGCCCGGGACAGTCAAATGAAAAACTGTTTTTT. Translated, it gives CATTKSPGQSNEKLFF. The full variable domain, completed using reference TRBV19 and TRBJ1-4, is DGGITQSPKYLFRKEGQNVTLSCEQNLNHDAMYWYRQDPGQGLRLIYYSQIVNDFQKGDIAEGYSVSREKKESFPLTVTSAQKNPTAFYLCATTKSPGQSNEKLFFGSGTQLSVL.

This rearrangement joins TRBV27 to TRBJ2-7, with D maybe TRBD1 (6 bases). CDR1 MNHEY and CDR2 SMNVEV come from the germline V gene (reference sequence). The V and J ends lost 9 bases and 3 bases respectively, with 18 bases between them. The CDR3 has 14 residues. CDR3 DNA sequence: TGTGCCAGTATGAGCATAAGGGGGAGCTACGAGCAGTACTTC. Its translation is CASMSIRGSYEQYF.

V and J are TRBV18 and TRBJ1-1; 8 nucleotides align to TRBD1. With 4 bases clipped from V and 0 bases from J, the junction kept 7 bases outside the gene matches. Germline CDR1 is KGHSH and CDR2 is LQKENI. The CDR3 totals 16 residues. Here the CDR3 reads CASSLGQGEMNTEAFF. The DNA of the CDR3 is TGTGCCAGCTCACTCGGACAGGGAGAGATGAACACTGAAGCTTTCTTT.

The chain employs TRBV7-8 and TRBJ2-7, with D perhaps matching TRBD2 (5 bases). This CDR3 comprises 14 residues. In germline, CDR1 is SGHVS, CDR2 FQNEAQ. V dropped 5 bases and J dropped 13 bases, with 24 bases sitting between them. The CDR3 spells CASSLRTGINGLYF. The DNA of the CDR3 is TGTGCCAGCAGCCTTCGGACTGGCATAAATGGCTTATACTTC.

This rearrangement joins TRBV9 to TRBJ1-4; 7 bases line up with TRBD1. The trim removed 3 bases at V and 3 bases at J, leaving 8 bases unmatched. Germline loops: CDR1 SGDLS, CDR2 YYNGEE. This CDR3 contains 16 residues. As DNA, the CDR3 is TGTGCCAGCAGCGAGGGGGCCAGGGTGGCTAATGAAAAACTGTTTTTT. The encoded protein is CASSEGARVANEKLFF.

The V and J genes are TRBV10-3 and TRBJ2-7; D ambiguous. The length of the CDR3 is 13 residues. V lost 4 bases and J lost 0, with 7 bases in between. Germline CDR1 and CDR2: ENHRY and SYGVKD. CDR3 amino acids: CAISVVSSYEQYF. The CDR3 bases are TGTGCCATCAGTGTCGTGTCCTCCTACGAGCAGTACTTC.

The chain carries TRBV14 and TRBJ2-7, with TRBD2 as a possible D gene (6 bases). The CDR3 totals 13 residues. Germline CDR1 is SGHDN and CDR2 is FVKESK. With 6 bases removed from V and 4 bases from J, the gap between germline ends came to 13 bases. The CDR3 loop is CASRKEGRYEQYF. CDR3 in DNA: TGTGCCAGCAGAAAAGAGGGGAGGTACGAGCAGTACTTC.